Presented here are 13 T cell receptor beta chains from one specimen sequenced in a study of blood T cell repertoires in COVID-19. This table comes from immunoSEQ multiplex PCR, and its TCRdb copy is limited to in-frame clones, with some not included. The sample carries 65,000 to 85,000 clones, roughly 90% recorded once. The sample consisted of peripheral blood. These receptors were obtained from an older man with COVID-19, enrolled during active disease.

This chain's CDR3 is CASSLVGGFPNTGELFF. DNA for the CDR3: TGTGCCAGCAGTTTAGTAGGCGGGTTTCCCAACACCGGGGAGCTGTTTTTT. The chain is built from TRBV27 and TRBJ2-2, with D possibly being TRBD2 (5 bases). The V gene's germline CDR1 is MNHEY and CDR2 SMNVEV (reference sequence). Deletions cut 2 bases from V and 2 bases from J, with 15 bases between. The CDR3 spans 17 residues.

The CDR3 loop is CASSRLDNEQFF. CDR3 nucleotides: TGTGCCAGCAGCCGGCTAGACAATGAGCAGTTCTTC. V gene TRBV3-1 (or the pseudogene TRBV3-2) combines with J gene TRBJ2-1, with D uncertain. The CDR3 is made up of 12 amino acids. CDR1 is LGHDT and CDR2 is YNNKEL in the germline V gene (reference sequence). The V and J ends lost 4 bases and 5 bases respectively, with 6 bases between them.

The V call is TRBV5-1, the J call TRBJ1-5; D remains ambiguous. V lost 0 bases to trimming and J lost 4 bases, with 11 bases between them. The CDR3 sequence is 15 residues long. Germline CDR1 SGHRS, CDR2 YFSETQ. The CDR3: CASSLDAAGNQPQHF. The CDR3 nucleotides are TGCGCCAGCAGCTTGGATGCAGCCGGGAATCAGCCCCAGCATTTT.

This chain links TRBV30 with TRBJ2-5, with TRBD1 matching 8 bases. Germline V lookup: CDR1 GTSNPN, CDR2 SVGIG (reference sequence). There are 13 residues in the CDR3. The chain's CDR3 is CGKEDRDFETQYF. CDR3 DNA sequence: TGTGGTAAGGAGGACAGGGATTTTGAGACCCAGTACTTC.

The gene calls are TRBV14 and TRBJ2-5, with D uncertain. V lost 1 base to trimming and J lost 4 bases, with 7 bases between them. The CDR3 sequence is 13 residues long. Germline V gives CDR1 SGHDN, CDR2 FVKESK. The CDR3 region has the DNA TGTGCCAGCAGCCAAGGGGCGCGAGAGACCCAGTACTTC. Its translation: CASSQGARETQYF.

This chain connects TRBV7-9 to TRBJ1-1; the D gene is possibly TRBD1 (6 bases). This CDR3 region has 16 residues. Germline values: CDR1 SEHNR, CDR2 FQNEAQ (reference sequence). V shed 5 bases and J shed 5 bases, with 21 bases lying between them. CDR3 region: CASSPHSEQGVTEAFF. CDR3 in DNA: TGTGCCAGCAGCCCTCATTCTGAACAGGGTGTTACTGAAGCTTTCTTT.

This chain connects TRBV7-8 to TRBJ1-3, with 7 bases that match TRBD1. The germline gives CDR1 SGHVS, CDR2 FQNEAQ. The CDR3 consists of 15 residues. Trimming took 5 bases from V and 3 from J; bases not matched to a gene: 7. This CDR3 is CASSPEGAYGNTIYF. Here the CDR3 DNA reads TGTGCCAGCAGCCCTGAGGGGGCTTATGGAAACACCATATATTTT.

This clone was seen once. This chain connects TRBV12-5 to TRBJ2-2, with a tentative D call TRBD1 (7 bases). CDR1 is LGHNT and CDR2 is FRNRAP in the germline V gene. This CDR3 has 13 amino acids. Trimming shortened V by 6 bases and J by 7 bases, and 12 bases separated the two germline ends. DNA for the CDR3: TGTGCTAGTGGAAGGAGGGGGCTCGGGGAGCTGTTTTTT. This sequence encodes CASGRRGLGELFF.

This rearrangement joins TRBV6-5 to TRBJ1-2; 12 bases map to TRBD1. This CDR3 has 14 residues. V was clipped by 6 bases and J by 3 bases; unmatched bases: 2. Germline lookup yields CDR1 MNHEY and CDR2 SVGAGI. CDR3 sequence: CASRGTGGHYGYTF. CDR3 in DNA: TGTGCCAGCAGGGGGACAGGGGGCCACTATGGCTACACCTTC.

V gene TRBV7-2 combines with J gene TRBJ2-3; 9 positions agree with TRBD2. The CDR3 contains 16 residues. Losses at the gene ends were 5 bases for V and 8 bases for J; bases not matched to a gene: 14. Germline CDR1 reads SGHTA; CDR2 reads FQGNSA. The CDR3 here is CASSLQRGAPLFTQYF. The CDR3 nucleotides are TGTGCCAGCAGCCTCCAGCGGGGGGCCCCCCTTTTTACGCAGTATTTT.

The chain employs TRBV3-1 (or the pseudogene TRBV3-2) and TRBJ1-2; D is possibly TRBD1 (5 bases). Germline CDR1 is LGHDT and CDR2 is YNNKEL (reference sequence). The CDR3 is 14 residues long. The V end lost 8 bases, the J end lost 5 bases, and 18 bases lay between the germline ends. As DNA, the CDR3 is TGTGCCAGCGCGGGGCGGGGGTCTTTTTATGGCTACACCTTC. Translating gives CASAGRGSFYGYTF.

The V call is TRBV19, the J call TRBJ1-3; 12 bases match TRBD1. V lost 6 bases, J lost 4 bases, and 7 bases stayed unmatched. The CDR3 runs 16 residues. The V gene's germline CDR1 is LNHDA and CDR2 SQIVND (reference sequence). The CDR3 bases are TGTGCCAGTAGAGCCGGGACAGGGGGCTTAGGAAACACCATATATTTT. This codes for CASRAGTGGLGNTIYF.

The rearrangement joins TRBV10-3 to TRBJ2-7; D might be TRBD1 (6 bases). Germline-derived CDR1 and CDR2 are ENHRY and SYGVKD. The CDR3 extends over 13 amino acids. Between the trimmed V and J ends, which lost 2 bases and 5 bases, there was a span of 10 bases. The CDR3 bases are TGTGCCATCAGTGAGAACAGGGTCGACGAGCAGTACTTC. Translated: CAISENRVDEQYF.